Presented here are 3 T cell receptor beta chains from one specimen sequenced in a study of shared clonotypes between healthy human individuals. Using immunoSEQ multiplex PCR, the repertoire was profiled, and TCRdb retains in-frame clones only, with some absent. The sample has 2 million to 2.5 million clones, approximately 94% seen once; the top ten hold 0.36%. Sequencing used naive CD4+ T cells from PBMCs. The subset here: CD45RA+ positively selected. These receptors were taken from a man aged 18 to 35 in good health. Some clones in this sample may be carry-over from other donors' samples.

V gene TRBV27 combines with J gene TRBJ2-2, with a weak D call TRBD2 (5 bases). Per germline, CDR1 MNHEY and CDR2 SMNVEV (reference sequence). CDR3 length: 18 amino acids. Trimming took off 0 bases at V and 3 bases at J, with 17 bases between the two ends. The CDR3 nucleotides are TGTGCCAGCAGTTTATCGGAGCGGTTAGAGAGGGACACCGGGGAGCTGTTTTTT. Translation: CASSLSERLERDTGELFF.

This clone has more than one count but fewer than ten. J is TRBJ2-7 and V is TRBV6-1; no reliable D call. V was shortened by 8 bases and J by 3 bases, with 8 bases between the two germline ends. Germline CDR1 and CDR2: MNHNS and SASEGT. The CDR3 sequence is 11 residues long. CDR3 nucleotides: TGTGCCAGCCAAGCTTACTACGAGCAGTACTTC. It specifies CASQAYYEQYF.

The chain couples TRBV14 to TRBJ2-2; perhaps TRBD2 as D (5 bases). CDR3 size: 14 residues. Per germline, CDR1 SGHDN and CDR2 FVKESK. Trimming shortened V by 0 bases and J by 6 bases, and 8 bases separated the two germline ends. CDR3: CASSQERVAGELFF. CDR3 DNA sequence: TGTGCCAGCAGCCAAGAGCGGGTGGCCGGGGAGCTGTTTTTT. The variable domain in full, with the rest retrieved from reference TRBV14 and TRBJ2-2, is EAGVTQFPSHSVIEKGQTVTLRCDPISGHDNLYWYRRVMGKEIKFLLHFVKESKQDESGMPNNRFLAERTGGTYSTLKVQPAELEDSGVYFCASSQERVAGELFFGEGSRLTVL.